A selection of T cell receptor beta chains follows, all from one sample in a study of cytomegalovirus exposure and HLA in healthy donors. The protocol was immunoSEQ multiplex PCR, while the TCRdb copy is restricted to in-frame clones and leaves out a portion. The sample has 150,000 to 200,000 clones, more than 70% seen once; the top ten hold 3%. Sample: PBMCs. These receptors came from a young man in good health and CMV-seronegative. Both conserved end residues are part of each CDR3. The order of the fields is clone size, D gene, V gene, J gene, CDR3 DNA, CDR3 protein. The D gene is left open where the match is weak. Clone size is stated in some rows and not others, as once, few, many or a class when expanded.

NA	TRBD2	TRBV28	TRBJ2-7	TGTGCCAGCAGTTTCGGGGGGGACGAGCAGTACTTC	CASSFGGDEQYF
NA	TRBD1	TRBV5-1	TRBJ1-4	TGCGCCAGCAGCTTGGGAACAGGGGGCCCTAATGAAAAACTGTTTTTT	CASSLGTGGPNEKLFF
NA	TRBD2	TRBV10-3	TRBJ2-4	TGTGCCATCAGTATGACTAGCGGGGTGGCCATTCAGTACTTC	CAISMTSGVAIQYF
NA	NA	TRBV25-1	TRBJ1-4	TGTGCCAGCAGTGAATGGCAGGGGACTAATGAAAAACTGTTTTTT	CASSEWQGTNEKLFF
once	TRBD1	TRBV28	TRBJ1-2	TGTGCCAGCAGTTTCAGGGGGACCTCTCATGGCTACACCTTC	CASSFRGTSHGYTF
NA	TRBD1	TRBV5-1	TRBJ1-1	TGCGCCAGCAGCCCGGGAGGGACAGGGGGCTGGTTTGACACTGAAGCTTTCTTT	CASSPGGTGGWFDTEAFF
NA	TRBD2	TRBV5-1	TRBJ2-3	TGCGCCAGTGAGGTTGGGCGGGAGCTGCCCCCCGGCACAGATACGCAGTATTTT	CASEVGRELPPGTDTQYF
NA	TRBD2	TRBV4-1	TRBJ2-7	TGCGCCAGCAGCCCCCTGGCCTCGTCGAGACTAGCGGGATCCTACGAGCAGTACTTC	CASSPLASSRLAGSYEQYF
NA	TRBD1	TRBV28	TRBJ2-7	TGTGCCAGCAGCCCAGAAGGGACAGGATCCTACGAGCAGTACTTC	CASSPEGTGSYEQYF
NA	TRBD1	TRBV5-1	TRBJ1-5	TGCGCCAGCAGCTTGGGAGGACAGGCCTTTCAGCCCCAGCATTTT	CASSLGGQAFQPQHF
NA	NA	TRBV10-2	TRBJ2-3	TGCGCCAGCAGACACGGGGAACCCACAGATACGCAGTATTTT	CASRHGEPTDTQYF